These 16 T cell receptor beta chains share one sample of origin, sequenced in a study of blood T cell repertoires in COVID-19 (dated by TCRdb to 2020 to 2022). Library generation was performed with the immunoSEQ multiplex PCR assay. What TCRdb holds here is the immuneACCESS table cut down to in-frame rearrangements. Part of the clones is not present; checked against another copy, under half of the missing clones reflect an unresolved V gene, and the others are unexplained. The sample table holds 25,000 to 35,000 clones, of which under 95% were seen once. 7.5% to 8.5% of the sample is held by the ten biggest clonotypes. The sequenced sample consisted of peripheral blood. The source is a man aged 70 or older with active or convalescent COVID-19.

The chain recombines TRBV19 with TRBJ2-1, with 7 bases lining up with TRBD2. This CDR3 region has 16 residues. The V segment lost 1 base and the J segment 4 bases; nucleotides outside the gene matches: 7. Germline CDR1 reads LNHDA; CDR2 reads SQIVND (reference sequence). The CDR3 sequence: CASSIGPAGSYNEQFF. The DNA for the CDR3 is TGTGCCAGTAGTATAGGTCCAGCGGGGAGTTACAATGAGCAGTTCTTC.

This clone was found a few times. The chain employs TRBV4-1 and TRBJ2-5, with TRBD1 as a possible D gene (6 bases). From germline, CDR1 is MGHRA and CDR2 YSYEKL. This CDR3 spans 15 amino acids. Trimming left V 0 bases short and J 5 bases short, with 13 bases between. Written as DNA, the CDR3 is TGCGCCAGCAGCCAAGATCCAGGGGCGTGGGAGACCCAGTACTTC. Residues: CASSQDPGAWETQYF.

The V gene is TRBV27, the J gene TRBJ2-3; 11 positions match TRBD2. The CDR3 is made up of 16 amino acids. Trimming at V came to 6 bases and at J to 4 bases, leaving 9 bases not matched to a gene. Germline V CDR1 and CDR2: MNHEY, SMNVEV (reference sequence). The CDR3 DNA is TGTGCCAGCAGAACCGTAGCGGGAGGGCCTGCAGATACGCAGTATTTT. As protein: CASRTVAGGPADTQYF.

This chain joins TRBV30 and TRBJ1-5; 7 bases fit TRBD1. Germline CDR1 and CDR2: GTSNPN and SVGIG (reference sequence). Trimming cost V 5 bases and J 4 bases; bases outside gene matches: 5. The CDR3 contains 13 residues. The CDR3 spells CAWAGGTNQPQHF. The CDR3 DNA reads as TGTGCCTGGGCAGGGGGTACGAATCAGCCCCAGCATTTT.

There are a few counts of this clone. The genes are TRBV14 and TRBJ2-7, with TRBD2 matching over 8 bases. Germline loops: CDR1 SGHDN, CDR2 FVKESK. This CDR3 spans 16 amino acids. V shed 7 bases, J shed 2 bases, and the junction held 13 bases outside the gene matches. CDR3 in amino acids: CASTVKREGLTYEQYV. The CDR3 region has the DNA TGTGCCAGCACCGTAAAACGGGAGGGCCTTACCTACGAGCAGTACGTC.

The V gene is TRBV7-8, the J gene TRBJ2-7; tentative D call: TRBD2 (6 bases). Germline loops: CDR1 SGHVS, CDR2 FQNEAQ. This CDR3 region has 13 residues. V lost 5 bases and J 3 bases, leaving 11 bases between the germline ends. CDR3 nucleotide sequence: TGTGCCAGCAGCCGAGGGGAGGACTACGAGCAGTACTTC. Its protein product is CASSRGEDYEQYF.

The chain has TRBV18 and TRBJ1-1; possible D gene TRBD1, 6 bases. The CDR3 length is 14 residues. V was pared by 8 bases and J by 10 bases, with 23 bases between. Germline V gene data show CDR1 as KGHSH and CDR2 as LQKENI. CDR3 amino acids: CASQGQSRGTSAFF. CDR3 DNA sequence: TGTGCCAGCCAAGGACAAAGCAGGGGCACTTCAGCTTTCTTT. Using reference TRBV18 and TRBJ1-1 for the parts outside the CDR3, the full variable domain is NAGVMQNPRHLVRRRGQEARLRCSPMKGHSHVYWYRQLPEEGLKFMVYLQKENIIDESGMPKERFSAEFPKEGPSILRIQQVVRGDSAAYFCASQGQSRGTSAFFGQGTRLTVV.

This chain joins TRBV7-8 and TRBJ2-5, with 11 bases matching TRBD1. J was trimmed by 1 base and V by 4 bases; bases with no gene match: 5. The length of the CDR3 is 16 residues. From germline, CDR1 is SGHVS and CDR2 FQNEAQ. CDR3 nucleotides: TGTGCCAGCAGCTCGGACAGGGGGCGCCCCCAAGAGACCCAGTACTTC. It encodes CASSSDRGRPQETQYF. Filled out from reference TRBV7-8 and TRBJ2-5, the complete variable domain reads GAGVSQSPRYKVAKRGQDVALRCDPISGHVSLFWYQQALGQGPEFLTYFQNEAQLDKSGLPSDRFFAERPEGSVSTLKIQRTQQEDSAVYLCASSSDRGRPQETQYFGPGTRLLVL.

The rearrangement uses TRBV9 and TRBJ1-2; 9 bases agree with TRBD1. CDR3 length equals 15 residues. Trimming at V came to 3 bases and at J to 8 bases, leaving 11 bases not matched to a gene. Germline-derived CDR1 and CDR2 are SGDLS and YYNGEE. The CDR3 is CASSAIWTGDEGYTF. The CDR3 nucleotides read TGTGCCAGCAGCGCCATCTGGACAGGGGATGAGGGCTACACCTTC.

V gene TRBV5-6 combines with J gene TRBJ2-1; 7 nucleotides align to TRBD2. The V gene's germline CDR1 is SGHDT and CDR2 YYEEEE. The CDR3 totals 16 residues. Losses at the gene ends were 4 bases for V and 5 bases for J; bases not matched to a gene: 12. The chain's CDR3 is CASSPTGGSWDNEQFF. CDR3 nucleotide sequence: TGTGCCAGCAGCCCTACAGGCGGGAGTTGGGACAATGAGCAGTTCTTC.

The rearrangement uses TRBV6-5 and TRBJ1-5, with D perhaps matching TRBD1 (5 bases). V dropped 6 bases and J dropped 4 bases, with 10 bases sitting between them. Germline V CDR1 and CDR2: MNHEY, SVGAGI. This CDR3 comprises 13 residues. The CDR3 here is CASRGVGNQPQHF. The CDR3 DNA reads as TGTGCCAGCAGAGGGGTAGGGAATCAGCCCCAGCATTTT.

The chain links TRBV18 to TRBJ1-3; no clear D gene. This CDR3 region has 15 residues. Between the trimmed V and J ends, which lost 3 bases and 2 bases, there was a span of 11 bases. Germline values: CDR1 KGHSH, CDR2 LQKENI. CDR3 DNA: TGTGCCAGCTCACCTAGACTCGAAGCTGGAAACACCATATATTTT. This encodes CASSPRLEAGNTIYF. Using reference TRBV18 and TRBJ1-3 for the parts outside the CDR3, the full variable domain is NAGVMQNPRHLVRRRGQEARLRCSPMKGHSHVYWYRQLPEEGLKFMVYLQKENIIDESGMPKERFSAEFPKEGPSILRIQQVVRGDSAAYFCASSPRLEAGNTIYFGEGSWLTVV.

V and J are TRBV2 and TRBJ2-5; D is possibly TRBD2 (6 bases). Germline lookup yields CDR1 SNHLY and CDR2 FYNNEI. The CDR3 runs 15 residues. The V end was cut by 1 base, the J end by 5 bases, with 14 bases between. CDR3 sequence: CASSEGVGGFETQYF. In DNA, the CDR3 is TGTGCCAGCAGTGAAGGTGTGGGAGGCTTTGAGACCCAGTACTTC.

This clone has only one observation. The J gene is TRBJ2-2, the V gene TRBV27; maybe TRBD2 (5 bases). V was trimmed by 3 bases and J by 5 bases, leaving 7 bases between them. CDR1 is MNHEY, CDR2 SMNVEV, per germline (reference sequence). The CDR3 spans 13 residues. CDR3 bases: TGTGCCAGCAGTTTTTCGGGGACCGGGGAGCTGTTTTTT. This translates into CASSFSGTGELFF.

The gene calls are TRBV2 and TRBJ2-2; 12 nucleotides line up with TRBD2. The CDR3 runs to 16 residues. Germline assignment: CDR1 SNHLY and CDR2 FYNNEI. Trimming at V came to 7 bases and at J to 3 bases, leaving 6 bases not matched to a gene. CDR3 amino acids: CASMTSGGRYTGELFF. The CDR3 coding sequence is TGTGCCAGCATGACTAGCGGGGGACGTTACACCGGGGAGCTGTTTTTT.

Here the CDR3 DNA reads TGTGCCAGCAGCCCTCTCCTAGCGGGAGTATCCTACAATGAGCAGTTCTTC. It codes for CASSPLLAGVSYNEQFF. The chain combines TRBV5-6 with TRBJ2-1; 10 bases fit TRBD2. The CDR3 covers 17 residues. V shed 4 bases and J 1 base; nucleotides not matched to a gene: 8. Germline-derived CDR1 and CDR2 are SGHDT and YYEEEE.